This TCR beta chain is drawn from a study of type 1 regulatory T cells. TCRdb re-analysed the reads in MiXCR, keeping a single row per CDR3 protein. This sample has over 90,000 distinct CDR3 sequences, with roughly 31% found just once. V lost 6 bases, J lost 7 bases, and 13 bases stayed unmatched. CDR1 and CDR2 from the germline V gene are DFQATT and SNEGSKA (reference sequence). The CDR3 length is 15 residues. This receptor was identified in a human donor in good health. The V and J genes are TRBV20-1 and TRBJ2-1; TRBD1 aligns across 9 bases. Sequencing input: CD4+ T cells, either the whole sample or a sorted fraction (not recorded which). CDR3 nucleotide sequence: TGCAGTGCCCCAACCGGGACAGGGCCACGAAATGAGCAGTTCTTC. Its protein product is CSAPTGTGPRNEQFF.